This T cell receptor beta chain was profiled in a study of neurological immune-mediated disorders. General study findings and limits: Patients with HTLV-1-associated myelopathy showed the most TCR clonal expansion. Those with multiple sclerosis showed the least, falling below healthy controls.

Germline values: CDR1 SGHRS, CDR2 YFSETQ. CDR3 length: 17 residues. Deletions cut 1 base from V and 0 bases from J, with 11 bases between. This clonotype was counted at least ten times. Its matching antigen is unknown. Each CDR3 protein is one row after TCRdb ran MiXCR on the 5' RACE reads. Among 30,000 to 35,000 distinct CDR3 sequences, approximately 24% were seen once, and the ten largest hold 30%. The chain recombines TRBV5-1 with TRBJ2-6; unclear D gene. Sequenced sample: CD4+ T cells from blood. The clonotype was recovered from a man aged 50-59 years with HTLV-1-associated myelopathy (HAM/TSP). CDR3 loop: CASSLRSLYSGANVLTF. The CDR3 DNA reads as TGCGCCAGCAGCTTGCGCAGTCTTTACTCTGGGGCCAACGTCCTGACTTTC.